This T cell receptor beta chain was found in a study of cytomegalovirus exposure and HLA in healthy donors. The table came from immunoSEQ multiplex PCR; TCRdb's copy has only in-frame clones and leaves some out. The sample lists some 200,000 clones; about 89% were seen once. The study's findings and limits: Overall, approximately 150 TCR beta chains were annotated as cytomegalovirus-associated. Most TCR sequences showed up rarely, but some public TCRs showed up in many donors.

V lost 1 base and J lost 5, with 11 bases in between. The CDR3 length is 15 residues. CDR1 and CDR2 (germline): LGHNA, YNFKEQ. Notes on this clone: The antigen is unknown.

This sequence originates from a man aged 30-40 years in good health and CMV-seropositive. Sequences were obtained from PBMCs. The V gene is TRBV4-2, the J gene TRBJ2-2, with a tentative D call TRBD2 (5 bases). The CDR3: CASSQATTGTGELFF. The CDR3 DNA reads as TGTGCCAGCAGCCAAGCGACTACCGGGACCGGGGAGCTGTTTTTT.